This entry concerns a single TCR beta chain. Its specificity is unknown. The CDR3 contains 15 residues. Germline V gives CDR1 MNHNY, CDR2 SVGAGI (reference sequence). Between the trimmed V and J ends, which lost 0 bases and 1 base, there was a span of 9 bases. The data were obtained in a study of T cell repertoires in cytomegalovirus infection. For the study at large: Indications came from public TCR beta signatures; they pointed to CMV infection and to a matching HLA type.

Findings and limits, study-wide: Cumulative frequency (of public TCR beta family members) identified carriers of CMV plus the relevant HLA. Clonotype analysis showed dominance of the ex vivo response by HLA-C-restricted CMV-specific TCR beta clonotypes.

From the reads, TCRdb called clonotypes with MiXCR, one entry per CDR3 protein. The sample lists about 740,000 distinct CDR3 sequences, roughly 35% seen once, with 2.8% in the top ten. The sequence was obtained from a human donor in good health (CMV status not recorded). Some clones in this sample may be carry-over from other donors' samples. The J gene is TRBJ1-1, the V gene TRBV6-6; D gene unclear. The sample comprised PBMCs. CDR3 DNA sequence: TGTGCCAGCAGTTACTCGAGCCAGCCGAACACTGAAGCTTTCTTT. This gives the protein CASSYSSQPNTEAFF.